Following are 2 T cell receptor beta chains from one sample sequenced in a study of regulatory T cells in long-lasting Graves disease. Investigators prepared the TCR beta libraries by applying iRepertoire HTBI primers and Arm-PCR of CDR3 regions. TCRdb re-called the multiplex PCR reads through MiXCR, storing one row per CDR3 protein. The sample carries about 290,000 distinct CDR3 sequences, approximately 20% recorded once. Time point noted: persistent/refractory GD, antithyroid drugs over 5 years with positive TRAb. PBMCs were the source of the RNA used for TCR sequencing. Sequenced material: peripheral blood mononuclear cells (PBMCs), taken when the disease was refractory, from a patient treated with antithyroid drugs. These receptors all come from a female donor with Graves disease.

As concerns this clonotype: A much larger clonotype is one base distant, so this may be a read error. The chain couples TRBV7-2 to TRBJ1-2; D is ambiguous. The CDR3 is made up of 13 amino acids. Between the trimmed V and J ends, which lost 4 bases and 8 bases, there was a span of 14 bases. Germline values: CDR1 SGHTA, CDR2 FQGNSA. The CDR3 here is CASSSGPLGGYTF. CDR3 bases: TGTGCCAGCAGCTCTGGCCCACTAGGGGGCTACACCTTC.

In this sample, this clonotype turned up many times. V gene TRBV7-9 combines with J gene TRBJ2-2, with 8 bases that match TRBD2. Trimming took 8 bases from V and 1 from J; bases not matched to a gene: 12. Germline V gives CDR1 SEHNR, CDR2 FQNEAQ (reference sequence). This CDR3 has 17 residues. In DNA, the CDR3 is TGTGCCAGCCACCGGGGGGGCGGGAGACGGAACACCGGGGAGCTGTTTTTT. As protein: CASHRGGGRRNTGELFF.